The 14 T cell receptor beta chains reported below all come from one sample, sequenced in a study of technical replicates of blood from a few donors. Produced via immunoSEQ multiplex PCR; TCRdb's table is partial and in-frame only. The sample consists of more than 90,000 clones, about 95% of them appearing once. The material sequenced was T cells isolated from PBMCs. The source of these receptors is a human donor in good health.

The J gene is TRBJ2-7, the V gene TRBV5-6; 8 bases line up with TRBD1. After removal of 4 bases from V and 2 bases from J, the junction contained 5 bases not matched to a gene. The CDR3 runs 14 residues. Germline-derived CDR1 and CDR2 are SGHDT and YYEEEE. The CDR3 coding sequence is TGTGCCAGCAGCCTGGACAGGGCCGCCTACGAGCAGTACTTC. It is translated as CASSLDRAAYEQYF. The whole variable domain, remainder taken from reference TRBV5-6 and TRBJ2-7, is DAGVTQSPTHLIKTRGQQVTLRCSPKSGHDTVSWYQQALGQGPQFIFQYYEEEERQRGNFPDRFSGHQFPNYSSELNVNALLLGDSALYLCASSLDRAAYEQYFGPGTRLTVT.

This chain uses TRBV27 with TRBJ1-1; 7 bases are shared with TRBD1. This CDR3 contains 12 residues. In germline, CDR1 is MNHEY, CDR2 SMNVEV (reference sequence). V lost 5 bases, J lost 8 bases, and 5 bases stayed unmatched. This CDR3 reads CASSLGTDEAFF. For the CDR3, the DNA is TGTGCCAGCAGTCTTGGGACAGACGAAGCTTTCTTT.

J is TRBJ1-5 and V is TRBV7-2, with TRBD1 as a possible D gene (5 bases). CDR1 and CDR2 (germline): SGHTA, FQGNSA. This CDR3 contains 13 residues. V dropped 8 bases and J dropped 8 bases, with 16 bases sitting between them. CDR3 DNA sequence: TGTGCCAGCGGCCGGGAGACCAGGGAGCCCCAGCATTTT. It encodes CASGRETREPQHF. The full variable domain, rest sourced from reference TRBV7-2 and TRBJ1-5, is GAGVSQSPSNKVTEKGKDVELRCDPISGHTALYWYRQSLGQGLEFLIYFQGNSAPDKSGLPSDRFSAERTGGSVSTLTIQRTQQEDSAVYLCASGRETREPQHFGDGTRLSIL.

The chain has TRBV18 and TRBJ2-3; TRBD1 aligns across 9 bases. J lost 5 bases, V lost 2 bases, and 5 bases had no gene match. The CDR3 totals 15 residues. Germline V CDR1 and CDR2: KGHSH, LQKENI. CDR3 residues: CASSPRQGEIDTQYF. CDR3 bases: TGTGCCAGCTCACCAAGACAGGGGGAGATAGATACGCAGTATTTT.

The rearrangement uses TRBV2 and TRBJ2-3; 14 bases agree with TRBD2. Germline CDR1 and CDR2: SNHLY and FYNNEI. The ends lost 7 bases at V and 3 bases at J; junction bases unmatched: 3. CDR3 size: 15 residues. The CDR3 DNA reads TGTGCCAGCATTAGACTAGCGGGAGGGACAGATACGCAGTATTTT. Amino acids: CASIRLAGGTDTQYF. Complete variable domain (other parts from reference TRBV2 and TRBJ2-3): EPEVTQTPSHQVTQMGQEVILRCVPISNHLYFYWYRQILGQKVEFLVSFYNNEISEKSEIFDDQFSVERPDGSNFTLKIRSTKLEDSAMYFCASIRLAGGTDTQYFGPGTRLTVL.

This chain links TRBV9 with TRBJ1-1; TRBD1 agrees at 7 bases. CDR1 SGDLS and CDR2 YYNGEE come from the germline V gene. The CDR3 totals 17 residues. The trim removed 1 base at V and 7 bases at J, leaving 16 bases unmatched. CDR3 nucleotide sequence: TGTGCCAGCAGCGTAAACCTGAACAGGGGATTAAATAGTGAAGCTTTCTTT. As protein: CASSVNLNRGLNSEAFF. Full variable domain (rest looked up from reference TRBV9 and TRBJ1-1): DSGVTQTPKHLITATGQRVTLRCSPRSGDLSVYWYQQSLDQGLQFLIQYYNGEERAKGNILERFSAQQFPDLHSELNLSSLELGDSALYFCASSVNLNRGLNSEAFFGQGTRLTVV.

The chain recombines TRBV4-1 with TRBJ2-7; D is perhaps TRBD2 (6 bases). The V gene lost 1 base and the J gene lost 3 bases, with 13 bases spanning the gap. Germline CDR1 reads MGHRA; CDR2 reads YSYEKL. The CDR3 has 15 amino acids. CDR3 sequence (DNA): TGCGCCAGCAGCCAAGGTATGACTAGAGACTACGAGCAGTACTTC. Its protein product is CASSQGMTRDYEQYF.

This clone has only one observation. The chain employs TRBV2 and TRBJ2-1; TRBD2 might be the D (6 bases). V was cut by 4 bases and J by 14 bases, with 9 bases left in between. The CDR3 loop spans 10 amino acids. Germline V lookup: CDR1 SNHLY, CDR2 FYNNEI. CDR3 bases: TGTGCCAGCAGTGCGATAGCGGAGTTCTTC. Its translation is CASSAIAEFF.

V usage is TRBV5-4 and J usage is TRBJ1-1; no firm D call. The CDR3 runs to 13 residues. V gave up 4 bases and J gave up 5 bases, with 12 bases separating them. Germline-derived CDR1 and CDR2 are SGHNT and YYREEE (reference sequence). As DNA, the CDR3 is TGTGCCAGCAGCCCTGCGGGGTTTACTGAAGCTTTCTTT. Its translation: CASSPAGFTEAFF.

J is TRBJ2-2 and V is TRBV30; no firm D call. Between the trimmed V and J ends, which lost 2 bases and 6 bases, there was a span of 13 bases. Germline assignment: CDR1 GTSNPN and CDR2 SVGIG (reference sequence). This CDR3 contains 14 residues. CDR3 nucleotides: TGTGCCTGGAGTACACTAACGGCTCCCGGGGAGCTGTTTTTT. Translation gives CAWSTLTAPGELFF.

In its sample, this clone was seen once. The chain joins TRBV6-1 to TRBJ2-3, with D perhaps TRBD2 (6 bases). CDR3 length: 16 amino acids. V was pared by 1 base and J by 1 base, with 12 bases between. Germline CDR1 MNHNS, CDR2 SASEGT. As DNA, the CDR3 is TGTGCCAGCAGTGAAGATTCGGAGGGCCGCACAGATACGCAGTATTTT. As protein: CASSEDSEGRTDTQYF.

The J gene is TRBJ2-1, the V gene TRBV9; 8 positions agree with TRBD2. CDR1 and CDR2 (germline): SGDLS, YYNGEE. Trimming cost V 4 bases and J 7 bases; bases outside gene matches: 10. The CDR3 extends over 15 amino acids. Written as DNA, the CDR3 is TGTGCCAGCAGCACCTCCAGGACTAGCATAAATGAGCAGTTCTTC. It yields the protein CASSTSRTSINEQFF.

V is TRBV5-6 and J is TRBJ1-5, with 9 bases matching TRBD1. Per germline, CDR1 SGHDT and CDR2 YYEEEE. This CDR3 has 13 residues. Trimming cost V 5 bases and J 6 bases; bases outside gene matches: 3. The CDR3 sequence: CASSMTGGQPQHF. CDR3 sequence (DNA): TGTGCCAGCAGTATGACAGGGGGTCAGCCCCAGCATTTT. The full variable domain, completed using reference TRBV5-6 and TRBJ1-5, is DAGVTQSPTHLIKTRGQQVTLRCSPKSGHDTVSWYQQALGQGPQFIFQYYEEEERQRGNFPDRFSGHQFPNYSSELNVNALLLGDSALYLCASSMTGGQPQHFGDGTRLSIL.

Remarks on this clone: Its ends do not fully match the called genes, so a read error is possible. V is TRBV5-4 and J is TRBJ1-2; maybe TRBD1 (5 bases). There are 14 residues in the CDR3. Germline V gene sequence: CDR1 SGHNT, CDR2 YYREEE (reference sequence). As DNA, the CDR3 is TGTGTCAGCAGCTTGGGGAGGGGTGTTAATGGCTACACCTTC. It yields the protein CVSSLGRGVNGYTF. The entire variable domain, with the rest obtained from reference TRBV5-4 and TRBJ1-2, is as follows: ETGVTQSPTHLIKTRGQQVTLRCSSQSGHNTVSWYQQALGQGPQFIFQYYREEENGRGNFPPRFSGLQFPNYSSELNVNALELDDSALYLCVSSLGRGVNGYTFGSGTRLTVV.